This T cell receptor (beta chain) was retrieved from a study of identical twins. Study-wide findings and caveats: The study reached conclusions through statistical analysis that was cross-sectional, not following the same donors.

Healthy Caucasians made up all donors. This clonotype was observed a few times. The target antigen is unknown. This CDR3 is 11 amino acids long. V shed 4 bases and J shed 7 bases, with 8 bases lying between them. Germline V gives CDR1 SQVTM, CDR2 ANQGSEA. Each cDNA held unique molecular identifiers, and template switching gave it a universal primer site. TCRdb reprocessed the 5' RACE reads via MiXCR and lists one record per CDR3 protein. The table records around 480,000 distinct CDR3 sequences, around 14% of them present only once. These data were also filed under a second study, of yellow fever vaccine responses in identical twins.

V is TRBV29-1 and J is TRBJ2-1; D is perhaps TRBD2 (5 bases). Sequences were obtained from CD4+ T cells sorted from blood. The receptor's source is a woman aged 18 to 35 in good health. The CDR3 here is CSVVRANEQFF. The CDR3 DNA is TGCAGCGTTGTGAGGGCGAATGAGCAGTTCTTC.